Below, 21 T cell receptor beta chains from the same sample are listed, as sequenced in a study of cytomegalovirus exposure and HLA in healthy donors. Sequencing used immunoSEQ multiplex PCR; TCRdb keeps in-frame clones, though not all of them. The sample shows about 140,000 clones, 70% to 85% of them seen only once. Sequenced: PBMCs. These TCRs come from a man aged 25-40 years in good health and CMV-seropositive.

The CDR3 DNA reads as TGTGCCAGTATTTCCGGGGGGACCCAGTACTTC. Translated: CASISGGTQYF. This chain uses TRBV19 with TRBJ2-5; maybe TRBD2 (6 bases). The CDR3 spans 11 residues. CDR1 is LNHDA, CDR2 SQIVND, per germline (reference sequence). Trimming pared 7 bases from V and 7 bases from J, leaving 10 bases between.

The sample holds a few counts of this clone. V gene TRBV9 combines with J gene TRBJ1-6, with 9 bases aligning to TRBD1. The germline gives CDR1 SGDLS, CDR2 YYNGEE. V shed 7 bases, J shed 6 bases, and the junction held 2 bases outside the gene matches. This CDR3 comprises 13 residues. As DNA, the CDR3 is TGTGCCAGCGGGACAGGGAGTAATTCACCCCTCCACTTT. This translates into CASGTGSNSPLHF.

The chain carries TRBV18 and TRBJ2-7, with TRBD2 matching over 9 bases. The germline gives CDR1 KGHSH, CDR2 LQKENI. CDR3 length: 13 residues. With V trimmed by 5 bases and J by 6 bases, 5 bases remained unmatched. CDR3 amino acids: CASSSAAGGEQYF. As DNA, the CDR3 is TGTGCCAGCTCATCAGCAGCGGGAGGCGAGCAGTACTTC.

The chain uses TRBV7-3 and TRBJ2-1; 10 bases fit TRBD2. The germline CDR1 and CDR2 sequences are SGHTA and FQGTGA. The CDR3 consists of 16 residues. V lost 5 bases, J lost 2 bases, and 6 bases stayed unmatched. The CDR3 DNA reads TGTGCCAGCAGCGCCTCTAGCGGGAGCCCCTACAATGAGCAGTTCTTC. It is translated as CASSASSGSPYNEQFF.

The chain recombines TRBV5-1 with TRBJ2-5; the match to TRBD1 covers 9 bases. Germline V gene data show CDR1 as SGHRS and CDR2 as YFSETQ. CDR3 length equals 17 residues. V shed 2 bases and J 3 bases; nucleotides not matched to a gene: 11. The CDR3 nucleotides read TGCGCCAGCAGCTTTAAGACCGGGACAGGGCGAGAAGAGACCCAGTACTTC. This encodes CASSFKTGTGREETQYF.

The chain carries TRBV7-9 and TRBJ1-1; D is uncertain. V lost 5 bases and J 1 base, leaving 11 bases between the germline ends. Germline CDR1 SEHNR, CDR2 FQNEAQ (reference sequence). The CDR3 runs to 14 residues. CDR3 in DNA: TGTGCCAGCAGCCAGGAAGGAAAGAACACTGAAGCTTTCTTT. Its protein product is CASSQEGKNTEAFF. The whole variable domain, remainder taken from reference TRBV7-9 and TRBJ1-1, is DTGVSQNPRHKITKRGQNVTFRCDPISEHNRLYWYRQTLGQGPEFLTYFQNEAQLEKSRLLSDRFSAERPKGSFSTLEIQRTEQGDSAMYLCASSQEGKNTEAFFGQGTRLTVV.

The gene calls are TRBV18 and TRBJ1-2; a possible D gene is TRBD1 (6 bases). V lost 3 bases, J lost 6 bases, and 11 bases lay in between. The CDR3 sequence is 13 residues long. Germline values: CDR1 KGHSH, CDR2 LQKENI. The CDR3 DNA sequence: TGTGCCAGCTCACCCCTACAGGGAAATGGCTACACCTTC. This sequence encodes CASSPLQGNGYTF.

The genes are TRBV4-2 and TRBJ1-2, with TRBD1 identical over 9 bases. V dropped 4 bases and J dropped 8; count of bases not matched to a gene: 8. Per germline, CDR1 LGHNA and CDR2 YNFKEQ. The CDR3 sequence is 14 residues long. CDR3 coding DNA: TGTGCCAGCAGCCTACGGACAGGGGCGCACGGCTACACCTTC. This gives the protein CASSLRTGAHGYTF.

In DNA, the CDR3 is TGTGCCAGCTCACCTCAAACAGGGCGGTCCGAGCAGTACTTC. This codes for CASSPQTGRSEQYF. V gene TRBV18 combines with J gene TRBJ2-7, with TRBD1 as a possible D gene (6 bases). CDR1 and CDR2 from the germline V gene are KGHSH and LQKENI. This CDR3 is built from 14 residues. Trimming took 3 bases from V and 6 from J, leaving 15 bases between them.

V is TRBV30 and J is TRBJ1-4; TRBD1 aligns across 8 bases. Losses at the gene ends were 4 bases for V and 3 bases for J; bases not matched to a gene: 4. Germline CDR1 and CDR2: GTSNPN and SVGIG (reference sequence). CDR3 size: 14 residues. Here the CDR3 DNA reads TGTGCCTGGACTCCGGGACAGGCTAATGAAAAACTGTTTTTT. Its protein product is CAWTPGQANEKLFF.

This chain joins TRBV9 and TRBJ2-3; 12 bases map to TRBD2. CDR3 length: 16 residues. Germline assignment: CDR1 SGDLS and CDR2 YYNGEE. J gave up 6 bases and V 4 bases, and 9 bases lay outside the gene matches. CDR3 in DNA: TGTGCCAGCAGCTTCGGACTAGCGGGGATGAAGGATACGCAGTATTTT. This translates into CASSFGLAGMKDTQYF.

The gene calls are TRBV9 and TRBJ1-1; D may be TRBD1 (5 bases). The ends were cut back, 3 bases at V and 4 bases at J, with 10 bases in the middle. The CDR3 is made up of 13 amino acids. Per the germline V gene, CDR1 is SGDLS and CDR2 is YYNGEE. As DNA, the CDR3 is TGTGCCAGCAGCGGAATGCAGGGCACTGAAGCTTTCTTT. Protein sequence: CASSGMQGTEAFF.

V usage is TRBV5-4 and J usage is TRBJ2-7, with 16 bases that match TRBD2. The CDR3 consists of 16 residues. V dropped 4 bases and J dropped 4; count of bases not matched to a gene: 5. Germline assignment: CDR1 SGHNT and CDR2 YYREEE (reference sequence). The CDR3 DNA is TGTGCCAGCAGCCCGGGACTAGCGGGAGGGCCGTACGAGCAGTACTTC. Translation gives CASSPGLAGGPYEQYF.

V is TRBV6-5 and J is TRBJ1-2; 7 bases are a match to TRBD1. Germline lookup yields CDR1 MNHEY and CDR2 SVGAGI. Germline trimming cut 6 bases from V and 4 bases from J; bases unmatched to any gene: 5. The CDR3 is 13 residues long. CDR3 bases: TGTGCCAGCAGAACGACAGGGAGCTATGGCTACACCTTC. Its translation: CASRTTGSYGYTF.

The gene calls are TRBV5-1 and TRBJ1-1, with 12 bases lining up with TRBD1. The germline V gene has CDR1 SGHRS and CDR2 YFSETQ. This CDR3 is 13 amino acids long. The V and J ends lost 4 bases and 11 bases, in that order; junction bases with no gene match: 6. The CDR3 region is CASSRGQGAQAFF. The DNA for the CDR3 is TGCGCCAGCAGCAGGGGACAGGGGGCGCAGGCTTTCTTT.

This clone was seen just once. The CDR3 DNA reads as TGTGCCAGCAGGCTAGGGGGAAACACCGGGGAGCTGTTTTTT. Protein product: CASRLGGNTGELFF. This chain uses TRBV11-1 with TRBJ2-2; D might be TRBD1 (6 bases). Per the germline V gene, CDR1 is SGHAT and CDR2 is FQDESV (reference sequence). Trimming took 6 bases from V and 2 from J, leaving 10 bases between them. This CDR3 has 14 amino acids.

This clone was recorded only once. This sequence joins TRBV7-8 and TRBJ2-7, with TRBD1 matching over 7 bases. There are 13 residues in the CDR3. The germline V gene has CDR1 SGHVS and CDR2 FQNEAQ. Germline trimming cut 6 bases from V and 5 bases from J; bases unmatched to any gene: 7. The CDR3 sequence is CASSSTGAHEQYF. Written as DNA, the CDR3 is TGTGCCAGCAGTTCTACAGGGGCCCACGAGCAGTACTTC. Combining the CDR3 with reference TRBV7-8 and TRBJ2-7 gives the whole variable domain GAGVSQSPRYKVAKRGQDVALRCDPISGHVSLFWYQQALGQGPEFLTYFQNEAQLDKSGLPSDRFFAERPEGSVSTLKIQRTQQEDSAVYLCASSSTGAHEQYFGPGTRLTVT.

The CDR3 spells CASSLRSLRPDVNTEAFF. CDR3 nucleotides: TGTGCCAGCAGCTTAAGGAGCCTTAGGCCGGATGTGAACACTGAAGCTTTCTTT. This chain joins TRBV5-6 and TRBJ1-1; D not certain. Germline CDR1 SGHDT, CDR2 YYEEEE. The CDR3 covers 18 residues. Trimming removed 2 bases at V and 0 bases at J, with 20 bases between.

This clone has only one observation. The J gene is TRBJ1-2, the V gene TRBV19, with no clear D. Germline V CDR1 and CDR2: LNHDA, SQIVND (reference sequence). Between the trimmed V and J ends, which lost 3 bases and 6 bases, there was a span of 11 bases. The CDR3 is 13 amino acids. CDR3: CASSIPGLNGYTF. In DNA, the CDR3 is TGTGCCAGTAGTATCCCCGGACTTAATGGCTACACCTTC.

The V gene is TRBV25-1, the J gene TRBJ2-7; 13 bases map to TRBD2. The length of the CDR3 is 14 residues. Germline V gene lookup returns CDR1 MGHDK and CDR2 SYGVNS. The ends lost 4 bases at V and 4 bases at J; junction bases unmatched: 1. CDR3 sequence (DNA): TGTGCCAGCAGTGCGGGACTAGCGGGGTACGAGCAGTACTTC. It yields the protein CASSAGLAGYEQYF.

This chain joins TRBV6-5 and TRBJ1-2, with D perhaps matching TRBD1 (5 bases). Trimming took off 7 bases at V and 7 bases at J, with 13 bases between the two ends. This CDR3 region has 12 residues. CDR1 and CDR2 (germline): MNHEY, SVGAGI. The DNA for the CDR3 is TGTGCCAGCAACCCCGGGAGGGGTGGCTACACCTTC. Translation: CASNPGRGGYTF.